This T cell receptor (beta chain) was obtained from a study of cytomegalovirus exposure and HLA in healthy donors. Study outcomes and limitations: Common viral pathogens seemed, in a later analysis, to connect with several of the most significant clusters. Researchers catalogued some 160 TCR beta chains as cytomegalovirus-associated.

Use of 60 Vbeta and 13 Jbeta primers characterized the PCR. Assay used: immunoSEQ multiplex PCR; TCRdb lists only in-frame clones, some missing. The table lists under 250,000 clones, 70% to 85% of them singletons. The CDR3 length is 15 residues. Germline CDR1 is SGHDT and CDR2 is YYEEEE. The ends were cut back, 5 bases at V and 6 bases at J, with 20 bases in the middle. Healthy people donating bone marrow made up the donors. This clone showed up just a few times. The target antigen is unknown. This sequence joins TRBV5-6 and TRBJ2-5, with no clear D. The sample was PBMCs. This clonotype originated in a male donor in good health and CMV-seronegative. The CDR3 loop reads CASSRGRVADKTQYF. DNA of the CDR3: TGTGCCAGCAGTCGTGGTCGGGTCGCAGATAAGACCCAGTACTTC.